This T cell receptor (beta chain) appears in the sequencing data of a study of shared clonotypes between healthy human individuals. Background on the study: Donor composition was a couple of women and three men, aged 18 to 49. The study used three CD4 naive, three CD4 memory, two CD8 naive and one CD8 memory plate per donor. Study observations and caveats: Unshared clonotypes carried lower generation probabilities than those common to all four donors.

As defined, naive CD8 cells were CD45RO-negative and positively selected for CCR7, with terminally differentiated effector memory CD45RA+ cells excluded. CDR3 length: 10 residues. The germline V and J ends were trimmed by 4 bases and 7 bases, with 5 bases remaining between them. CDR1 SQVTM and CDR2 ANQGSEA come from the germline V gene. Deep was the level at which the assay was run. Using immunoSEQ multiplex PCR, the repertoire was profiled, and TCRdb retains in-frame clones only, with some absent. The sample has around 1.9 million clones, about 93% seen once; the top ten hold about 1.8%. As to this clone: Its matching antigen is unknown.

The rearrangement joins TRBV29-1 to TRBJ1-5; no clear D. The material sequenced was naive CD8+ T cells from PBMCs. The sequence was obtained from a man between 18 and 35 years old in good health. Some clones in this sample may be carry-over from other donors' samples. CDR3 DNA: TGCAGCGTTGTTGGGCAGCCCCAGCATTTT. Residues: CSVVGQPQHF. Looking up the rest from reference TRBV29-1 and TRBJ1-5 gives the full variable domain: SAVISQKPSRDICQRGTSLTIQCQVDSQVTMMFWYRQQPGQSLTLIATANQGSEATYESGFVIDKFPISRPNLTFSTLTVSNMSPEDSSIYLCSVVGQPQHFGDGTRLSIL.